This T cell receptor (beta chain) was recovered during a study of beta chain features in type 1 diabetes. Looking at the study overall: In all, roughly 98,000,000 sorted cells from all samples were analyzed. General observations from the study: PCR might pick shorter templates more often, in the same way for patients and controls. Type 1 diabetes patients showed fewer insertions and more deletions at VDJ junctions.

Sequenced material consisted of expressed TCRB transcripts (all of the isolated RNA was reverse transcribed). Sequenced by immunoSEQ multiplex PCR; TCRdb stores in-frame clones only, minus some. The table shows about 360,000 clones, with around an eighth occurring only once. As to this clone: The target antigen is unknown.

The sequence was obtained from a man aged 18 to 30 in good health. The sequenced material came from naive CD4+ T cells from blood.

For the CDR3, the DNA is TGTGCCAGCAGCTTACAGGGACAGGGTACTAATGAAAAACTGTTTTTT. Translating it yields CASSLQGQGTNEKLFF. The chain links TRBV7-6 to TRBJ1-4, with 9 bases aligning to TRBD1. The CDR3 has 16 residues. The V gene end was trimmed by 2 bases and the J gene end by 2 bases; junction bases not matched to a gene: 3. From germline, CDR1 is SGHVS and CDR2 FNYEAQ.